This TCR beta chain was observed in a study of T cell responses to AZD1222 COVID-19 vaccine. As regards this clone: The antigen is undetermined.

Per the germline V gene, CDR1 is SGHRS and CDR2 is YFSETQ. The CDR3 spans 14 residues. Trimming cost V 0 bases and J 4 bases, with 11 bases left between them. The repertoire was sequenced with immunoSEQ multiplex PCR; TCRdb's copy has only in-frame clones and lacks some. The sample records roughly 80,000 clones, roughly 90% being singletons. General study results and limits: Reportedly, nearly half of unique spike TCRs recognized epitopes outside B.1.351/B.1.1.7 mutations. Vaccine-associated CD4 TCRs spanned spike, dominant at 160-218 and 743-854. Among the donors, most were white British and more were female, and clonal diversity was possibly underestimated. No day 14 peak samples; only post-peak repertoires were characterized.

The chain recombines TRBV5-1 with TRBJ2-7, with a weak D call TRBD2 (5 bases). This specimen consisted of peripheral blood, obtained on day 0 of MenACWY control vaccination. This sequence originates from an adult in good health. The CDR3 coding sequence is TGCGCCAGCAGCTTGGACGCTTCGGGATACGAGCAGTACTTC. This codes for CASSLDASGYEQYF.